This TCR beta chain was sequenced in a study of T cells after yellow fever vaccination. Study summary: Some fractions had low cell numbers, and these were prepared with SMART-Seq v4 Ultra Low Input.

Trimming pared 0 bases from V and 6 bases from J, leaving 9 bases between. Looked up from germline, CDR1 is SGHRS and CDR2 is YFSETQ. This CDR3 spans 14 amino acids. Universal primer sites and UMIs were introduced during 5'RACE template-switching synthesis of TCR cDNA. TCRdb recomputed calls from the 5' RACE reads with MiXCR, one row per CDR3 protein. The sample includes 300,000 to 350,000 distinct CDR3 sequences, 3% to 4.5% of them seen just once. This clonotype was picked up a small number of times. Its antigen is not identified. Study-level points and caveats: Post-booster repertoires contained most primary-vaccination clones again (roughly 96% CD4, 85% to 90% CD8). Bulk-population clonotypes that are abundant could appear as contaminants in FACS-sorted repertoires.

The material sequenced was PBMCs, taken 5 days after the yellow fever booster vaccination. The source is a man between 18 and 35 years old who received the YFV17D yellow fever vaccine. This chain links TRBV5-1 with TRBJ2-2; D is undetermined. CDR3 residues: CASSLGPSSGELFF. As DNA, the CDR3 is TGCGCCAGCAGCTTGGGGCCTTCCTCCGGGGAGCTGTTTTTT.